A single sample gave rise to the 21 T cell receptor beta chains below, sequenced in a study of blood T cell repertoires in COVID-19. This table comes from immunoSEQ multiplex PCR, and its TCRdb copy is limited to in-frame clones, with some not included. This table holds some 350,000 clones, around 91% found once. Input material: PBMCs or T cells enriched from blood (not recorded which). These receptors all come from a man aged 18 to 29 who had recovered from COVID-19.

This clone has only one observation. The gene calls are TRBV6-1 and TRBJ2-2; 7 nucleotides agree with TRBD1. The junction had 8 bases not matched to a gene; V was cut back by 2 bases and J by 5 bases. The V gene's germline CDR1 is MNHNS and CDR2 SASEGT. This CDR3 has 16 amino acids. The DNA of the CDR3 is TGTGCCAGCAGTGAATACGGCAGGGGGAAGACCGGGGAGCTGTTTTTT. The encoded protein is CASSEYGRGKTGELFF.

J is TRBJ1-5 and V is TRBV19, with 9 bases fitting TRBD1. CDR1 is LNHDA and CDR2 is SQIVND in the germline V gene (reference sequence). The V and J ends lost 5 bases and 4 bases, in that order; junction bases with no gene match: 9. The CDR3 extends over 16 amino acids. CDR3 in DNA: TGTGCCAGTAGTCCTCATGGACAGGGGAGGAATCAGCCCCAGCATTTT. Translation: CASSPHGQGRNQPQHF.

This chain's CDR3 is CASSQSRYETGDGYTF. The DNA of the CDR3 is TGCGCCAGCAGTCAATCGCGGTACGAGACAGGGGATGGCTACACCTTC. V is TRBV23-1 and J is TRBJ1-2; 8 bases fit TRBD1. TRBV23-1 has ORF status, its function being uncertain. The CDR3 is 16 residues long. J gave up 6 bases and V 0 bases, and 9 bases lay outside the gene matches.

The CDR3 DNA reads TGTGCCACCAGTGAACAGGGCAATCAGCCCCAGCATTTT. This gives the protein CATSEQGNQPQHF. The chain recombines TRBV24-1 with TRBJ1-5; TRBD1 is a possible D gene (5 bases). CDR1 and CDR2 from the germline V gene are KGHDR and SFDVKD. V was trimmed by 4 bases and J by 2 bases, leaving 5 bases between them. The length of the CDR3 is 13 residues.

This clone was detected only once. The rearrangement joins TRBV9 to TRBJ2-3, with 7 bases identical to TRBD1. The CDR3 sequence is 18 residues long. The trim removed 3 bases at V and 5 bases at J, leaving 18 bases unmatched. The germline gives CDR1 SGDLS, CDR2 YYNGEE. Here the CDR3 reads CASSAYLRPDRAGDTQYF. The CDR3 DNA reads TGTGCCAGCAGCGCCTATCTCCGGCCCGACAGGGCCGGAGATACGCAGTATTTT. The entire variable domain, with the rest obtained from reference TRBV9 and TRBJ2-3, is as follows: DSGVTQTPKHLITATGQRVTLRCSPRSGDLSVYWYQQSLDQGLQFLIQYYNGEERAKGNILERFSAQQFPDLHSELNLSSLELGDSALYFCASSAYLRPDRAGDTQYFGPGTRLTVL.

The CDR3 region has the DNA TGCGCCAGCAAGTTGGGGGCCGTGAACACCGGGGAGCTGTTTTTT. Translation gives CASKLGAVNTGELFF. The rearrangement uses TRBV5-1 and TRBJ2-2; D perhaps matches TRBD1 (6 bases). Between the trimmed V and J ends, which lost 6 bases and 1 base, there was a span of 13 bases. The CDR3 runs to 15 residues. CDR1 SGHRS and CDR2 YFSETQ come from the germline V gene. Combining the CDR3 with reference TRBV5-1 and TRBJ2-2 gives the whole variable domain KAGVTQTPRYLIKTRGQQVTLSCSPISGHRSVSWYQQTPGQGLQFLFEYFSETQRNKGNFPGRFSGRQFSNSRSEMNVSTLELGDSALYLCASKLGAVNTGELFFGEGSRLTVL.

This chain uses TRBV28 with TRBJ1-2, with 7 bases lining up with TRBD1. The junction had 9 bases not matched to a gene; V was cut back by 8 bases and J by 3 bases. The CDR3 loop spans 14 amino acids. Germline V gene data show CDR1 as MDHEN and CDR2 as SYDVKM. CDR3 loop: CASLTDRAYYGYTF. In DNA, the CDR3 is TGTGCCAGCTTAACCGACAGGGCCTACTATGGCTACACCTTC.

The genes are TRBV5-6 and TRBJ2-1, with D possibly TRBD1 on 6 matching bases. Germline CDR1 reads SGHDT; CDR2 reads YYEEEE. Trimming cost V 7 bases and J 6 bases, with 14 bases left between them. The CDR3 totals 13 residues. The CDR3 spells CASGTPASNEQFF. The CDR3 DNA is TGTGCCAGCGGGACACCAGCGAGCAATGAGCAGTTCTTC.

This chain connects TRBV2 to TRBJ1-5, with a tentative D call TRBD1 (5 bases). The CDR3 is made up of 14 amino acids. The germline CDR1 and CDR2 sequences are SNHLY and FYNNEI. V gave up 3 bases and J gave up 4 bases, with 10 bases separating them. This chain's CDR3 is CASSDGQINQPQHF. In DNA form, the CDR3 reads TGTGCCAGCAGTGATGGACAAATTAATCAGCCCCAGCATTTT.

This chain's CDR3 is CASSYGGSGSNTIYF. In DNA, the CDR3 is TGTGCCAGCAGTTACGGGGGGTCTGGCTCGAACACCATATATTTT. The chain links TRBV6-5 to TRBJ1-3; possible D gene TRBD1, 5 bases. CDR1 and CDR2 (germline): MNHEY, SVGAGI. This CDR3 contains 15 residues. Trimming removed 2 bases from V and 7 bases from J, with 15 bases in between.

The rearrangement joins TRBV27 to TRBJ1-2; D gene ambiguous. Germline loops: CDR1 MNHEY, CDR2 SMNVEV (reference sequence). The CDR3 is made up of 13 amino acids. With 0 bases removed from V and 5 bases from J, the gap between germline ends came to 7 bases. DNA for the CDR3: TGTGCCAGCAGTTTATCGAGCGAGTATGGCTACACCTTC. This translates into CASSLSSEYGYTF.

V usage is TRBV9 and J usage is TRBJ1-1; 8 bases line up with TRBD1. The germline gives CDR1 SGDLS, CDR2 YYNGEE. V shed 3 bases and J 7 bases; nucleotides not matched to a gene: 8. The CDR3 sequence is 14 residues long. CDR3 amino acids: CASSATGDRREAFF. CDR3 DNA sequence: TGTGCCAGCAGCGCGACGGGGGACAGGCGTGAAGCTTTCTTT.

The rearrangement uses TRBV19 and TRBJ1-2; a possible D gene is TRBD1 (6 bases). CDR1 and CDR2 (germline): LNHDA, SQIVND (reference sequence). The length of the CDR3 is 13 residues. Between the trimmed V and J ends, which lost 5 bases and 4 bases, there was a span of 11 bases. The CDR3 loop is CASSQQGLYGYTF. CDR3 DNA sequence: TGTGCCAGTAGTCAACAGGGTCTCTATGGCTACACCTTC.

This clone has just one count. The rearrangement uses TRBV6-1 and TRBJ1-6; D is unclear. The germline V and J ends were trimmed by 4 bases and 0 bases, with 16 bases remaining between them. Per germline, CDR1 MNHNS and CDR2 SASEGT. CDR3 length equals 18 residues. Here the CDR3 DNA reads TGTGCCAGCAGTGTATCCTTTGTAACGAGCTCCTATAATTCACCCCTCCACTTT. Protein: CASSVSFVTSSYNSPLHF.

The chain carries TRBV7-2 and TRBJ2-7; D is undetermined. The germline V gene has CDR1 SGHTA and CDR2 FQGNSA. V shed 0 bases and J shed 2 bases, with 14 bases lying between them. This CDR3 is built from 16 residues. DNA of the CDR3: TGTGCCAGCAGCTTAGCATCACTCCCTAGGACCTACGAGCAGTACTTC. Translating it yields CASSLASLPRTYEQYF. The whole variable domain, remainder taken from reference TRBV7-2 and TRBJ2-7, is GAGVSQSPSNKVTEKGKDVELRCDPISGHTALYWYRQSLGQGLEFLIYFQGNSAPDKSGLPSDRFSAERTGGSVSTLTIQRTQQEDSAVYLCASSLASLPRTYEQYFGPGTRLTVT.

This clone was picked up one time. The genes are TRBV5-1 and TRBJ1-4; tentatively, D is TRBD1 (6 bases). Trimming stripped 2 bases from V and 7 bases from J, with 15 bases between. This CDR3 region has 15 residues. The germline gives CDR1 SGHRS, CDR2 YFSETQ. This CDR3 is CASSFGGRIGEKLFF. For the CDR3, the DNA is TGCGCCAGCAGCTTCGGGGGGCGCATTGGTGAAAAACTGTTTTTT.

The chain joins TRBV4-1 to TRBJ2-2; D is perhaps TRBD2 (5 bases). CDR3 length equals 14 residues. Germline-derived CDR1 and CDR2 are MGHRA and YSYEKL. The V end lost 4 bases, the J end lost 8 bases, and 14 bases lay between the germline ends. Here the CDR3 reads CASSRVPEGGELFF. The DNA of the CDR3 is TGCGCCAGCAGCCGAGTCCCTGAGGGAGGGGAGCTGTTTTTT.

The V and J genes are TRBV28 and TRBJ1-2; TRBD1 might be the D (5 bases). The germline V gene has CDR1 MDHEN and CDR2 SYDVKM. The V and J ends lost 2 bases and 0 bases respectively, with 16 bases between them. The CDR3 runs to 17 residues. The DNA of the CDR3 is TGTGCCAGCAGTTTAGATCAGGGAGGAGGGACTAACTATGGCTACACCTTC. This translates into CASSLDQGGGTNYGYTF.

V gene TRBV11-2 combines with J gene TRBJ2-5, with 10 positions matching TRBD2. The germline gives CDR1 SGHAT, CDR2 FQNNGV. This CDR3 is 15 amino acids long. J lost 6 bases, V lost 1 base, and 5 bases had no gene match. This CDR3 is CASSLASGGLKTQYF. CDR3 nucleotide sequence: TGTGCCAGCAGCTTAGCTAGCGGGGGTTTGAAGACCCAGTACTTC.

A single count supports this clone. This chain joins TRBV2 and TRBJ2-2; TRBD2 aligns across 10 bases. Germline CDR1 reads SNHLY; CDR2 reads FYNNEI. CDR3 length equals 16 residues. V trimming: 6 bases; J trimming: 5 bases; junction bases outside the gene matches: 9. This chain's CDR3 is CASRASGGAGTGELFF. For the CDR3, the DNA is TGTGCCAGCAGGGCCAGCGGGGGGGCTGGGACCGGGGAGCTGTTTTTT. The full variable domain, in which reference TRBV2 and TRBJ2-2 provide the parts outside the CDR3, is EPEVTQTPSHQVTQMGQEVILRCVPISNHLYFYWYRQILGQKVEFLVSFYNNEISEKSEIFDDQFSVERPDGSNFTLKIRSTKLEDSAMYFCASRASGGAGTGELFFGEGSRLTVL.

The chain uses TRBV7-8 and TRBJ1-5; tentatively, D is TRBD1 (6 bases). CDR3 size: 17 residues. With 5 bases removed from V and 3 bases from J, the gap between germline ends came to 20 bases. Germline lookup yields CDR1 SGHVS and CDR2 FQNEAQ. CDR3 loop: CASSLRRLGQHNQPQHF. For the CDR3, the DNA is TGTGCCAGCAGCCTACGACGACTCGGACAGCACAATCAGCCCCAGCATTTT.